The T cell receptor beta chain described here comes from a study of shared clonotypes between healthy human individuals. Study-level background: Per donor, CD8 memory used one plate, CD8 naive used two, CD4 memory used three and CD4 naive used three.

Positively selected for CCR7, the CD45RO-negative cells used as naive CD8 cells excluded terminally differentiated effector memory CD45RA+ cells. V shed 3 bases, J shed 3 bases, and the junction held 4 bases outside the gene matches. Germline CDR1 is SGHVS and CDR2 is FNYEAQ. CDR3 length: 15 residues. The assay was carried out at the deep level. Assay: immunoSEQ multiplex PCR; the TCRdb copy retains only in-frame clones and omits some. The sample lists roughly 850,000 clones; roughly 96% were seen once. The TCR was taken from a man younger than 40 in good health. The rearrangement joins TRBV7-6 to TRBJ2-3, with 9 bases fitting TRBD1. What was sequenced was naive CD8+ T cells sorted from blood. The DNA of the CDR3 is TGTGCCAGCAGCTTTACGGGACAGGGTACAGATACGCAGTATTTT. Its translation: CASSFTGQGTDTQYF.